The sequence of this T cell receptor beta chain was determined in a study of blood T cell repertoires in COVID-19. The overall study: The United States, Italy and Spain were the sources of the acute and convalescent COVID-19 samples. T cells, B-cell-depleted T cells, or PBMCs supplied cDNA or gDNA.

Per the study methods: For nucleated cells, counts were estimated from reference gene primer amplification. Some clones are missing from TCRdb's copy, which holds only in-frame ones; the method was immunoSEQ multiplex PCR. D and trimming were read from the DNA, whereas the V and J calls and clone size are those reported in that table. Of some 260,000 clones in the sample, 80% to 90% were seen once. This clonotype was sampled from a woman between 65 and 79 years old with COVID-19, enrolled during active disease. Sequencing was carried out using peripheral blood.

The CDR3 nucleotides read TGTGCCAGCAGCTTGTACTCGGGGGGGCGGGGTGGCACCTACGAGCAGTACTTC. Its protein product is CASSLYSGGRGGTYEQYF. The chain employs TRBV5-4 and TRBJ2-7; 8 bases match TRBD2. The germline V gene encodes CDR1 SGHNT and CDR2 YYREEE (reference sequence). With V trimmed by 1 base and J by 2 bases, 14 bases remained unmatched. This CDR3 comprises 18 residues.